One TCR beta chain is described in this entry. Preparing the TCRbeta library involved the use of unique molecular identifiers. TCRdb analysed the PCR reads with MiXCR anew, one entry per CDR3 protein. Of some 640,000 distinct CDR3 sequences listed, about 15% are singletons. The V gene end was trimmed by 6 bases and the J gene end by 6 bases; junction bases not matched to a gene: 10. The CDR3 runs 14 residues. This record comes from a study of T-cell reconstitution after alpha-beta-depleted transplantation in children. This material consisted of PBMCs from the stem cell graft donor, taken from the stem cell graft. The sequence was collected from a human donor who donated a stem cell graft to a child with acute myeloid leukemia. The chain combines TRBV12-3 or TRBV12-4 with TRBJ2-7; TRBD1 aligns across 8 bases. The CDR3 spells CASRHGQGPGEQYV. In nucleotides, the CDR3 is TGTGCCAGCAGACACGGACAGGGCCCCGGCGAGCAGTACGTC.